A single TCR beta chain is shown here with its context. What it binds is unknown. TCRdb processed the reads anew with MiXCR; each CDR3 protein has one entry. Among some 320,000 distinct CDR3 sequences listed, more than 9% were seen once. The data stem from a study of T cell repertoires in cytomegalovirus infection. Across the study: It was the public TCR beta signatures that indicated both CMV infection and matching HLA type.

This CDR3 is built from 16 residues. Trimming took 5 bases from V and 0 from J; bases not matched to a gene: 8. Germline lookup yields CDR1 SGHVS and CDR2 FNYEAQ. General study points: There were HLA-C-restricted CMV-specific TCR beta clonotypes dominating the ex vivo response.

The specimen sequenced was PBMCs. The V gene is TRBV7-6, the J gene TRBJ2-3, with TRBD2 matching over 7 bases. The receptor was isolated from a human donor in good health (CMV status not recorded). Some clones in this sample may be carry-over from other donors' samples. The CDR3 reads CASSRDRGVSTDTQYF. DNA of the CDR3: TGTGCCAGCAGCCGGGACCGGGGGGTTAGCACAGATACGCAGTATTTT. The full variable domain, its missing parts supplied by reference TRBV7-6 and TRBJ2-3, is GAGVSQSPRYKVTKRGQDVALRCDPISGHVSLYWYRQALGQGPEFLTYFNYEAQQDKSGLPNDRFSAERPEGSISTLTIQRTEQRDSAMYRCASSRDRGVSTDTQYFGPGTRLTVL.